The 32 T cell receptor beta chains presented below share a single source sample, sequenced in a study of blood T cell repertoires in COVID-19. Some clones are missing from TCRdb's copy, which holds only in-frame ones; the method was immunoSEQ multiplex PCR. The sample holds about 290,000 clones, around 90% seen once. Sample: peripheral blood. The source is a woman in her thirties or forties who had recovered from COVID-19.

This chain connects TRBV11-2 to TRBJ2-1, with 8 bases fitting TRBD2. The germline CDR1 and CDR2 sequences are SGHAT and FQNNGV. Trimming removed 1 base from V and 6 bases from J; junction bases left unmatched: 5. This CDR3 is built from 15 residues. CDR3 nucleotides: TGTGCCAGCAGCTTAGCTGGACTAGCAAGCAATGAGCAGTTCTTC. The encoded protein is CASSLAGLASNEQFF.

CDR3 in amino acids: CASSPPGGSSYNEQFF. CDR3 DNA: TGTGCCAGCAGCCCGCCGGGGGGGTCCTCCTACAATGAGCAGTTCTTC. The chain recombines TRBV27 with TRBJ2-1; 8 nucleotides match TRBD2. Germline CDR1 MNHEY, CDR2 SMNVEV (reference sequence). This CDR3 comprises 16 residues. J gave up 0 bases and V 6 bases, and 7 bases lay outside the gene matches.

The V and J genes are TRBV30 and TRBJ1-5; 8 positions agree with TRBD1. Germline values: CDR1 GTSNPN, CDR2 SVGIG (reference sequence). The CDR3 has 19 amino acids. Trimming removed 2 bases from V and 0 bases from J; junction bases left unmatched: 15. Here the CDR3 reads CAWSLKGTGYKNSNQPQHF. The CDR3 nucleotides read TGTGCCTGGAGTTTAAAGGGGACAGGATATAAGAATAGCAATCAGCCCCAGCATTTT.

This sequence joins TRBV12-3 or TRBV12-4 and TRBJ2-7, with D possibly TRBD2 on 5 matching bases. Trimming stripped 5 bases from V and 4 bases from J, with 9 bases between. There are 12 residues in the CDR3. CDR3 coding DNA: TGTGCCAGCAGTCAGGAGGCATACGAGCAGTACTTC. The encoded protein is CASSQEAYEQYF.

This clone was detected once. The chain uses TRBV27 and TRBJ2-7, with TRBD2 matching over 7 bases. CDR3 length: 15 residues. Germline V gene lookup returns CDR1 MNHEY and CDR2 SMNVEV (reference sequence). The V and J ends lost 0 bases and 2 bases, in that order; junction bases with no gene match: 4. The chain's CDR3 is CASSLSGLDTYEQYF. CDR3 bases: TGTGCCAGCAGTTTATCTGGACTAGATACCTACGAGCAGTACTTC.

The V call is TRBV2, the J call TRBJ1-4, with 7 bases lining up with TRBD1. From germline, CDR1 is SNHLY and CDR2 FYNNEI. The CDR3 is 14 amino acids. V shed 5 bases and J 5 bases; nucleotides not matched to a gene: 5. DNA of the CDR3: TGTGCCAGCAGTTCCGGGACAGACAATGAAAAACTGTTTTTT. Translated, it gives CASSSGTDNEKLFF.

Remarks on this clone: One end of the junction varies from germline; a read error may be responsible. The genes are TRBV4-1 and TRBJ2-2, with 11 bases identical to TRBD2. This CDR3 contains 17 residues. Germline loops: CDR1 MGHRA, CDR2 YSYEKL. The DNA for the CDR3 is TGCGCCACCAGCCGGCTAGCGGGAGGAGGGTTAACCGGGGAGCTGTTTTTT. It translates to CATSRLAGGGLTGELFF.

The V and J genes are TRBV29-1 and TRBJ2-3; 8 bases are a match to TRBD1. CDR1 SQVTM and CDR2 ANQGSEA come from the germline V gene. The J segment lost 5 bases and the V segment lost 1 base, leaving 5 bases of the junction unmatched. CDR3 length: 14 residues. Here the CDR3 reads CSVEGQGARDTQYF. CDR3 nucleotide sequence: TGCAGCGTTGAAGGTCAGGGGGCGAGAGATACGCAGTATTTT.

This clone was observed a handful of times. The chain links TRBV28 to TRBJ1-2; TRBD1 might be the D (5 bases). The ends were cut back, 7 bases at V and 4 bases at J, with 16 bases in the middle. There are 14 residues in the CDR3. In germline, CDR1 is MDHEN, CDR2 SYDVKM. The CDR3 DNA reads TGTGCCAGCACCCGATTCAGGGTCGGCTATGGCTACACCTTC. Translated, it gives CASTRFRVGYGYTF.

V and J are TRBV28 and TRBJ2-2, with 7 bases fitting TRBD1. Germline lookup yields CDR1 MDHEN and CDR2 SYDVKM. There are 16 residues in the CDR3. V trimming: 5 bases; J trimming: 2 bases; junction bases outside the gene matches: 8. CDR3 sequence reads: CASSGRGTVNTGELFF. In nucleotides, the CDR3 is TGTGCCAGCAGTGGCAGGGGGACAGTAAACACCGGGGAGCTGTTTTTT.

V and J are TRBV14 and TRBJ2-7; weak D call: TRBD2 (6 bases). This CDR3 has 14 residues. The V end was cut by 5 bases, the J end by 3 bases, with 14 bases between. Per germline, CDR1 SGHDN and CDR2 FVKESK. CDR3 in DNA: TGTGCCAGCAGCGCCGGGACTGTCGACTACGAGCAGTACTTC. Amino acid sequence: CASSAGTVDYEQYF.

V and J are TRBV6-5 and TRBJ2-3, with TRBD2 as a possible D gene (5 bases). The CDR3 contains 15 residues. In germline, CDR1 is MNHEY, CDR2 SVGAGI. V was shortened by 5 bases and J by 0 bases, with 12 bases between the two germline ends. This CDR3 reads CASSLGGHSTDTQYF. In nucleotides, the CDR3 is TGTGCCAGCAGTCTGGGCGGGCATAGCACAGATACGCAGTATTTT.

The rearrangement joins TRBV19 to TRBJ2-7; perhaps TRBD1 as D (6 bases). V lost 6 bases to trimming and J lost 3 bases, with 12 bases between them. CDR3 length equals 13 residues. The V gene's germline CDR1 is LNHDA and CDR2 SQIVND (reference sequence). The CDR3 coding sequence is TGTGCCAGTAGCTACACAGGGAGCTACGAGCAGTACTTC. This translates into CASSYTGSYEQYF. Variable domain in full (rest from reference TRBV19 and TRBJ2-7): DGGITQSPKYLFRKEGQNVTLSCEQNLNHDAMYWYRQDPGQGLRLIYYSQIVNDFQKGDIAEGYSVSREKKESFPLTVTSAQKNPTAFYLCASSYTGSYEQYFGPGTRLTVT.

The chain carries TRBV30 and TRBJ1-3, with a possible D match to TRBD1 (6 bases). V lost 2 bases and J 4 bases, leaving 15 bases between the germline ends. The CDR3 is 15 amino acids. The V gene's germline CDR1 is GTSNPN and CDR2 SVGIG (reference sequence). The CDR3 is CAWSTGGAGGNTIYF. CDR3 coding DNA: TGTGCCTGGAGTACGGGGGGCGCGGGGGGAAACACCATATATTTT.

This chain links TRBV20-1 with TRBJ2-7, with D possibly TRBD1 on 7 matching bases. Germline V CDR1 and CDR2: DFQATT, SNEGSKA (reference sequence). V gave up 3 bases and J gave up 6 bases, with 18 bases separating them. This CDR3 comprises 14 residues. CDR3 in DNA: TGCAGTGCTAGTCGCCAGGGGGGCCGCGGCGAGCAGTACTTC. Its translation: CSASRQGGRGEQYF.

The table lists this clone with a count of one. The CDR3 nucleotides read TGTGCCAGCTCACCGACTAGCGGGACGGGCGGGGAGCTGTTTTTT. Its translation: CASSPTSGTGGELFF. The chain couples TRBV18 to TRBJ2-2; 11 positions agree with TRBD2. The germline gives CDR1 KGHSH, CDR2 LQKENI. The CDR3 is made up of 15 amino acids. V lost 3 bases, J lost 7 bases, and 4 bases stayed unmatched.

This clone has a handful of counts. The V and J genes are TRBV14 and TRBJ1-2; 8 bases agree with TRBD1. V lost 1 base, J lost 3 bases, and 4 bases stayed unmatched. The length of the CDR3 is 15 residues. Germline V gene lookup returns CDR1 SGHDN and CDR2 FVKESK. CDR3 sequence (DNA): TGTGCCAGCAGCCAAGCCCGGACAGGGTACTATGGCTACACCTTC. Its translation: CASSQARTGYYGYTF. Full variable domain (outside the CDR3, taken from reference TRBV14 and TRBJ1-2): EAGVTQFPSHSVIEKGQTVTLRCDPISGHDNLYWYRRVMGKEIKFLLHFVKESKQDESGMPNNRFLAERTGGTYSTLKVQPAELEDSGVYFCASSQARTGYYGYTFGSGTRLTVV.

The chain uses TRBV18 and TRBJ1-6, with D uncertain. This CDR3 region has 13 residues. The germline gives CDR1 KGHSH, CDR2 LQKENI. The ends were cut back, 2 bases at V and 8 bases at J, with 7 bases in the middle. This chain's CDR3 is CASSPELDSPLHF. The CDR3, as DNA: TGTGCCAGCTCACCAGAGCTCGATTCACCCCTCCACTTT.

The gene calls are TRBV14 and TRBJ2-5, with 7 bases fitting TRBD1. V trimming: 5 bases; J trimming: 5 bases; junction bases outside the gene matches: 5. This CDR3 has 13 residues. Germline CDR1 SGHDN, CDR2 FVKESK. The CDR3 reads CASSDTGAETQYF. The CDR3 nucleotides are TGTGCCAGCAGCGACACAGGGGCGGAGACCCAGTACTTC.

The CDR3 here is CATSDELARDAGELFF. In nucleotides, the CDR3 is TGTGCCACCAGTGACGAATTAGCCCGAGACGCCGGGGAGCTGTTTTTT. The V and J genes are TRBV24-1 and TRBJ2-2, with D unresolved. The germline V and J ends were trimmed by 4 bases and 6 bases, with 17 bases remaining between them. CDR3 size: 16 residues. The germline CDR1 and CDR2 sequences are KGHDR and SFDVKD.

The CDR3 loop reads CASSFRGTYEQYF. CDR3 nucleotide sequence: TGTGCCAGCAGCTTCAGGGGCACCTACGAGCAGTACTTC. The J gene is TRBJ2-7, the V gene TRBV5-8; the D gene is possibly TRBD1 (6 bases). V was cut by 2 bases and J by 2 bases, with 8 bases left in between. Germline V lookup: CDR1 SGHTS, CDR2 YDEGEE. CDR3 length: 13 amino acids.

The chain combines TRBV6-1 with TRBJ2-1; no clear D gene. This CDR3 region has 10 residues. The V gene lost 3 bases and the J gene lost 13 bases, with 7 bases spanning the gap. Germline-derived CDR1 and CDR2 are MNHNS and SASEGT. CDR3 protein: CASSDLLQFF. The CDR3 nucleotides are TGTGCCAGCAGTGACCTCTTACAGTTCTTC.

V gene TRBV18 combines with J gene TRBJ1-5; maybe TRBD1 (5 bases). V lost 4 bases and J 4 bases, leaving 14 bases between the germline ends. This CDR3 spans 15 amino acids. Germline values: CDR1 KGHSH, CDR2 LQKENI. CDR3 nucleotide sequence: TGTGCCAGCTCACAAAGACGGACACAAAATCAGCCCCAGCATTTT. It codes for CASSQRRTQNQPQHF.

J is TRBJ2-1 and V is TRBV28; 9 bases map to TRBD1. Germline V gene data show CDR1 as MDHEN and CDR2 as SYDVKM. The V segment lost 6 bases and the J segment 1 base; nucleotides outside the gene matches: 7. This CDR3 has 16 residues. Here the CDR3 reads CASRQNRGRSYNEQFF. For the CDR3, the DNA is TGTGCCAGCAGACAAAACAGGGGGCGATCCTACAATGAGCAGTTCTTC.

V and J are TRBV5-1 and TRBJ2-7, with D unresolved. Per the germline V gene, CDR1 is SGHRS and CDR2 is YFSETQ. The CDR3 runs to 15 residues. The germline V and J ends were trimmed by 0 bases and 2 bases, with 12 bases remaining between them. Here the CDR3 DNA reads TGCGCCAGCAGCTTGGTTCTAGGTACGACCTACGAGCAGTACTTC. Translated, it gives CASSLVLGTTYEQYF.

V usage is TRBV3-1 (or the pseudogene TRBV3-2) and J usage is TRBJ2-5; TRBD1 matches 7 bases. Germline V CDR1 and CDR2: LGHDT, YNNKEL (reference sequence). The CDR3 sequence is 16 residues long. Trimming took 1 base from V and 5 from J; bases not matched to a gene: 10. The CDR3 spells CASSQGLQGVRETQYF. Here the CDR3 DNA reads TGTGCCAGCAGCCAAGGTCTTCAGGGGGTGAGGGAGACCCAGTACTTC.

The chain joins TRBV5-1 to TRBJ2-1; D remains unclear. The CDR3 has 13 residues. From germline, CDR1 is SGHRS and CDR2 YFSETQ. V lost 2 bases and J lost 5, with 8 bases in between. The CDR3 loop is CASSFSADNEQFF. CDR3 DNA sequence: TGCGCCAGCAGCTTCAGCGCGGACAATGAGCAGTTCTTC.

This chain connects TRBV7-9 to TRBJ2-3; no definite D call. The CDR3 is 15 residues long. Per the germline V gene, CDR1 is SEHNR and CDR2 is FQNEAQ (reference sequence). V was pared by 3 bases and J by 1 base, with 11 bases between. CDR3 coding DNA: TGTGCCAGCAGCTTTCTTACCGGAGGCACAGATACGCAGTATTTT. Protein sequence: CASSFLTGGTDTQYF.

The CDR3 here is CASSSLLGRGRETQYF. CDR3 in DNA: TGTGCCAGCAGCTCGCTTTTGGGCAGGGGGCGGGAGACCCAGTACTTC. The chain is built from TRBV7-8 and TRBJ2-5; 8 nucleotides align to TRBD1. The CDR3 is 16 amino acids. V dropped 4 bases and J dropped 5; count of bases not matched to a gene: 12. Germline CDR1 and CDR2: SGHVS and FQNEAQ. The full variable domain, with the rest looked up from reference TRBV7-8 and TRBJ2-5, is GAGVSQSPRYKVAKRGQDVALRCDPISGHVSLFWYQQALGQGPEFLTYFQNEAQLDKSGLPSDRFFAERPEGSVSTLKIQRTQQEDSAVYLCASSSLLGRGRETQYFGPGTRLLVL.

The J gene is TRBJ1-4, the V gene TRBV25-1; no clear D gene. Germline-derived CDR1 and CDR2 are MGHDK and SYGVNS. V was shortened by 7 bases and J by 4 bases, with 13 bases between the two germline ends. This CDR3 is 14 amino acids long. As DNA, the CDR3 is TGTGCCAGCACGGAGGGCGGGTTTAATGAAAAACTGTTTTTT. Encoded protein: CASTEGGFNEKLFF. Together with reference TRBV25-1 and TRBJ1-4, the CDR3 gives the full variable domain: EADIYQTPRYLVIGTGKKITLECSQTMGHDKMYWYQQDPGMELHLIHYSYGVNSTEKGDLSSESTVSRIRTEHFPLTLESARPSHTSQYLCASTEGGFNEKLFFGSGTQLSVL.

In the case of this clone: The sample contains more than one DNA sequence encoding this CDR3. The rearrangement uses TRBV6-4 and TRBJ1-1; D is perhaps TRBD1 (6 bases). The CDR3 is 13 residues long. Trimming took 5 bases from V and 1 from J, leaving 8 bases between them. Germline V gene sequence: CDR1 MRHNA, CDR2 SNTAGT. The DNA for the CDR3 is TGTGCCAGCAGTCACAGGGAGAACACTGAAGCTTTCTTT. Protein product: CASSHRENTEAFF.

This chain links TRBV9 with TRBJ2-1, with 9 bases aligning to TRBD2. V gave up 1 base and J gave up 0 bases; unmatched junction bases: 11. CDR3 size: 19 residues. CDR1 is SGDLS, CDR2 YYNGEE, per germline. CDR3 region: CASSVRPGVSGSSYNEQFF. CDR3 DNA sequence: TGTGCCAGCAGCGTACGCCCGGGGGTTAGCGGGAGCTCCTACAATGAGCAGTTCTTC.